The T cell receptor (beta chain) under discussion was sequenced for a study of response to subunit inactivated influenza vaccine. The table lists this clonotype with a few counts. The antigen remains undetermined. From the RT-PCR reads, TCRdb called clonotypes with MiXCR, one entry per CDR3 protein. Of about 520,000 distinct CDR3 sequences in the sample, around 7.9% are singletons; the top ten hold about an eighth. Broader study findings: T cells newly recruited by each seasonal influenza vaccination are few, the authors suggested.

From germline, CDR1 is SGHRS and CDR2 YFSETQ. V was shortened by 3 bases and J by 7 bases, with 11 bases between the two germline ends. CDR3 length: 12 residues. V and J are TRBV5-1 and TRBJ2-7; D might be TRBD1 (6 bases). This receptor was identified in a man between 50 and 69 years old who received an inactivated influenza vaccine. This sample comprised PBMCs from blood, obtained about 24 months after vaccination. CDR3 sequence (DNA): TGCGCCAGCAGCTACAGGGATGGGGAGCAGTACTTC. Protein product: CASSYRDGEQYF.